One and the same sample provided the 25 T cell receptor beta chains below, sequenced in a study of CD8 T cells in ankylosing spondylitis. Via MiXCR, TCRdb re-called the 5' RACE reads, giving one row per CDR3 protein. This table holds 190,000 or so distinct CDR3 sequences, around 13% found once. Sequencing used blood, either unsorted or a sorted T cell fraction (not recorded which). The receptors shown here come from a male donor with ankylosing spondylitis or in good health (not recorded which).

This clonotype was observed at least ten times. V gene TRBV4-1 combines with J gene TRBJ2-2; no clear D gene. Trimming stripped 2 bases from V and 1 base from J, with 17 bases between. CDR3 length equals 18 residues. The V gene's germline CDR1 is MGHRA and CDR2 YSYEKL. CDR3 coding DNA: TGCGCCAGCAGCCAATTATTCGACACCGGCGGGAACACCGGGGAGCTGTTTTTT. It translates to CASSQLFDTGGNTGELFF.

A few counts support this clonotype. The CDR3 reads CSDYPLGFLETQYF. The CDR3 DNA reads TGCAGCGACTACCCCCTAGGGTTTCTAGAGACCCAGTACTTC. The chain recombines TRBV29-1 with TRBJ2-5, with unresolved D. This CDR3 has 14 amino acids. CDR1 SQVTM and CDR2 ANQGSEA come from the germline V gene. The V end was cut by 7 bases, the J end by 4 bases, with 19 bases between.

The chain combines TRBV20-1 with TRBJ1-2; 7 nucleotides align to TRBD1. CDR1 is DFQATT, CDR2 SNEGSKA, per germline (reference sequence). The V gene end was trimmed by 6 bases and the J gene end by 4 bases; junction bases not matched to a gene: 2. There are 11 residues in the CDR3. For the CDR3, the DNA is TGCAGTGCAGGGGGCGGCTATGGCTACACCTTC. Its translation is CSAGGGYGYTF.

This clonotype came up many times. The chain carries TRBV11-2 and TRBJ2-3; 7 bases match TRBD1. The J segment lost 5 bases and the V segment lost 8 bases, leaving 7 bases of the junction unmatched. The germline V gene has CDR1 SGHAT and CDR2 FQNNGV. CDR3 size: 13 residues. CDR3 residues: CASRDSRVDTQYF. In DNA, the CDR3 is TGTGCCAGCCGGGACAGCCGAGTAGATACGCAGTATTTT.

This clonotype came up a few times. The V call is TRBV5-6, the J call TRBJ1-1; no definite D call. The CDR3 covers 15 residues. The germline V and J ends were trimmed by 0 bases and 5 bases, with 14 bases remaining between them. Germline assignment: CDR1 SGHDT and CDR2 YYEEEE. CDR3 nucleotides: TGTGCCAGCAGCTTGGTTTTGGGAGGCGGGACTGAAGCTTTCTTT. It encodes CASSLVLGGGTEAFF.

The J gene is TRBJ1-3, the V gene TRBV12-3 or TRBV12-4; 7 positions match TRBD1. Germline trimming cut 7 bases from V and 0 bases from J; bases unmatched to any gene: 6. The CDR3 has 15 amino acids. The CDR3 DNA is TGTGCCAGCACCTTAACAGGGGACTCTGGAAACACCATATATTTT. Translation: CASTLTGDSGNTIYF.

This clonotype showed up many times. The CDR3 is CASSFGAGGAEAFF. The CDR3 DNA sequence: TGTGCCAGCAGCTTTGGTGCGGGTGGCGCTGAAGCTTTCTTT. The rearrangement links TRBV4-2 to TRBJ1-1; D unclear. The CDR3 is made up of 14 amino acids. Germline V gives CDR1 LGHNA, CDR2 YNFKEQ. V was pared by 5 bases and J by 6 bases, with 16 bases between.

This clonotype has more than one count but fewer than ten. The chain recombines TRBV19 with TRBJ2-1, with a tentative D call TRBD1 (5 bases). V was cut by 4 bases and J by 4 bases, with 8 bases left in between. The CDR3 contains 13 residues. Germline V CDR1 and CDR2: LNHDA, SQIVND (reference sequence). CDR3 bases: TGTGCCAGTAGTACAGACAGTTACAATGAGCAGTTCTTC. Encoded protein: CASSTDSYNEQFF.

The chain's CDR3 is CASSRTGEWEQYF. CDR3 nucleotide sequence: TGTGCCAGCAGCAGGACAGGGGAATGGGAGCAGTACTTC. The chain couples TRBV7-9 to TRBJ2-7, with 9 bases matching TRBD1. V shed 5 bases, J shed 7 bases, and the junction held 6 bases outside the gene matches. The CDR3 is 13 amino acids. Germline values: CDR1 SEHNR, CDR2 FQNEAQ (reference sequence).

This clonotype was counted a few times. The rearrangement joins TRBV7-9 to TRBJ1-1; tentative D call: TRBD1 (6 bases). The ends were cut back, 3 bases at V and 5 bases at J, with 19 bases in the middle. The CDR3 has 16 amino acids. From germline, CDR1 is SEHNR and CDR2 FQNEAQ (reference sequence). CDR3 protein: CASSFGGGGGSTEAFF. CDR3 nucleotide sequence: TGTGCCAGCAGCTTCGGCGGCGGAGGGGGATCGACTGAAGCTTTCTTT. Looking up the rest from reference TRBV7-9 and TRBJ1-1 gives the full variable domain: DTGVSQNPRHKITKRGQNVTFRCDPISEHNRLYWYRQTLGQGPEFLTYFQNEAQLEKSRLLSDRFSAERPKGSFSTLEIQRTEQGDSAMYLCASSFGGGGGSTEAFFGQGTRLTVV.

This clonotype was seen at least ten times. This chain connects TRBV4-1 to TRBJ1-1, with D uncertain. The CDR3 is made up of 16 amino acids. Germline-derived CDR1 and CDR2 are MGHRA and YSYEKL. V was trimmed by 0 bases and J by 5 bases, leaving 16 bases between them. In DNA form, the CDR3 reads TGCGCCAGCAGCCAAGACCCGCGGACGGGTGAGACTGAAGCTTTCTTT. Translating it yields CASSQDPRTGETEAFF.

V is TRBV27 and J is TRBJ1-2; 11 bases match TRBD1. Germline CDR1 is MNHEY and CDR2 is SMNVEV (reference sequence). This CDR3 has 17 amino acids. V dropped 0 bases and J dropped 2; count of bases not matched to a gene: 5. CDR3 protein: CASSLSADRGPNYGYTF. The CDR3 bases are TGTGCCAGCAGTTTATCTGCGGACAGGGGGCCAAACTATGGCTACACCTTC.

This clonotype appeared a few times. V usage is TRBV4-1 and J usage is TRBJ2-1; D may be TRBD1 or TRBD2 (5 bases each). Per germline, CDR1 MGHRA and CDR2 YSYEKL. V dropped 0 bases and J dropped 2 bases, with 11 bases sitting between them. The CDR3 totals 16 residues. The CDR3 coding sequence is TGCGCCAGCAGCCAAGATCGGGACGTTACCTACAATGAGCAGTTCTTC. Translation gives CASSQDRDVTYNEQFF.

This clonotype was observed a handful of times. The chain recombines TRBV6-1 with TRBJ1-2; D is unclear. The CDR3 length is 11 residues. From germline, CDR1 is MNHNS and CDR2 SASEGT. Trimming took off 1 base at V and 8 bases at J, with 5 bases between the two ends. Here the CDR3 DNA reads TGTGCCAGCAGTGAAGTAGGAGGCTACACCTTC. Encoded protein: CASSEVGGYTF.

This clonotype was recorded a few times. The chain couples TRBV11-3 to TRBJ1-3; D possibly corresponds to TRBD1 (6 bases). The CDR3 spans 17 residues. The germline V gene has CDR1 SGHNT and CDR2 YENEEA. V lost 4 bases and J 0 bases, leaving 16 bases between the germline ends. Here the CDR3 DNA reads TGTGCCAGCAGCTACAGGGAGGCTTTCAGCTCTGGAAACACCATATATTTT. Residues: CASSYREAFSSGNTIYF.

For the CDR3, the DNA is TGTGCCAGCGGGCGGTACGGCTACACCTTC. The encoded protein is CASGRYGYTF. This rearrangement joins TRBV6-1 to TRBJ1-2; D gene ambiguous. V was trimmed by 8 bases and J by 8 bases, leaving 9 bases between them. This CDR3 region has 10 residues. Germline V gene sequence: CDR1 MNHNS, CDR2 SASEGT.

This clonotype has more than one count but fewer than ten. The chain joins TRBV20-1 to TRBJ2-4; 7 bases are shared with TRBD1. V lost 5 bases, J lost 3 bases, and 7 bases stayed unmatched. The CDR3 spans 14 residues. Germline CDR1 is DFQATT and CDR2 is SNEGSKA (reference sequence). This chain's CDR3 is CSAWFGTDKNIQYF. In DNA, the CDR3 is TGCAGTGCTTGGTTCGGGACAGACAAAAACATTCAGTACTTC.

This clonotype was counted between two and nine times. The chain employs TRBV30 and TRBJ1-1; no clear D gene. Trimming took off 0 bases at V and 2 bases at J, with 10 bases between the two ends. Germline V lookup: CDR1 GTSNPN, CDR2 SVGIG (reference sequence). CDR3 length: 14 residues. This CDR3 reads CAWSVNTFNTEAFF. The CDR3 bases are TGTGCCTGGAGTGTAAACACCTTCAACACTGAAGCTTTCTTT.

This clonotype was recorded many times. This chain uses TRBV12-3 or TRBV12-4 with TRBJ2-1; D unresolved. Trimming pared 2 bases from V and 13 bases from J, leaving 12 bases between. The CDR3 has 12 amino acids. In DNA form, the CDR3 reads TGTGCCAGCAGTTTACGTTCCTACCACCAGTTCTTC. It is translated as CASSLRSYHQFF.

The chain couples TRBV27 to TRBJ1-1, with D uncertain. V lost 4 bases and J 2 bases, leaving 8 bases between the germline ends. CDR3 length equals 13 residues. Germline V lookup: CDR1 MNHEY, CDR2 SMNVEV (reference sequence). The CDR3 protein is CASSYRSNTEAFF. The CDR3 coding sequence is TGTGCCAGCAGTTATCGTAGTAACACTGAAGCTTTCTTT.

This chain links TRBV30 with TRBJ2-2; no clear D. CDR3 length equals 10 residues. The ends were cut back, 5 bases at V and 5 bases at J, with 3 bases in the middle. CDR1 and CDR2 (germline): GTSNPN, SVGIG (reference sequence). The CDR3 protein is CAWGTGELFF. CDR3 coding DNA: TGTGCCTGGGGAACCGGGGAGCTGTTTTTT.

This clonotype was seen a handful of times. This chain uses TRBV6-5 with TRBJ1-1; TRBD1 agrees at 7 bases. The V gene's germline CDR1 is MNHEY and CDR2 SVGAGI. The ends lost 0 bases at V and 6 bases at J; junction bases unmatched: 1. The CDR3 has 13 residues. In DNA form, the CDR3 reads TGTGCCAGCAGTTACTCCGGGACAGCTGAAGCTTTCTTT. As protein: CASSYSGTAEAFF.

This clonotype came up a few times. V is TRBV6-1 and J is TRBJ2-3; TRBD1 might be the D (6 bases). The CDR3 has 14 residues. V was cut by 6 bases and J by 2 bases, with 12 bases left in between. From germline, CDR1 is MNHNS and CDR2 SASEGT. The CDR3 region is CASRTGKATDTQYF. CDR3 in DNA: TGTGCCAGCAGGACAGGCAAGGCCACAGATACGCAGTATTTT.

The V and J genes are TRBV11-3 and TRBJ2-1; D not certain. Germline V gives CDR1 SGHNT, CDR2 YENEEA. The length of the CDR3 is 12 residues. Trimming took off 3 bases at V and 9 bases at J, with 9 bases between the two ends. CDR3 in DNA: TGTGCCAGCAGCTTGGAGTTGGGTGAGCAGTTCTTC. This encodes CASSLELGEQFF.

There are a few counts of this clonotype. The chain couples TRBV5-5 to TRBJ1-1; D is unclear. CDR1 is SGHKS and CDR2 is YYEKEE in the germline V gene (reference sequence). The V end lost 4 bases, the J end lost 1 base, and 14 bases lay between the germline ends. The CDR3 consists of 15 residues. The CDR3 DNA reads as TGTGCCAGCAGCCCCGGCGCAGGCGGGAACACTGAAGCTTTCTTT. As protein: CASSPGAGGNTEAFF.